This T cell receptor (beta chain) stems from a study of PD-1 blockade in classical Hodgkin lymphoma. Findings of the study overall: Reports described newly diagnosed patients as having lower baseline TCR diversity than healthy donors.

Some clones are missing from TCRdb's copy, which holds only in-frame ones; the method was immunoSEQ multiplex PCR. The sample contains about 50,000 clones, around 74% of which appear only once. Comments on this clone: Its target is not known.

Specified time point: cycle 4 day 1 (C4D1), after less than 7 weeks of nivolumab. Autologous stem cell transplantation was followed by relapse in every patient, and brentuximab vedotin exposure varied. Complete response, partial response or progressive disease constituted the best responses recorded. The CDR3 runs 16 residues. The V segment lost 5 bases and the J segment 0 bases; nucleotides outside the gene matches: 7. The germline CDR1 and CDR2 sequences are MNHNY and SVGAGI (reference sequence). Sequenced material: peripheral blood mononuclear cells (PBMCs), taken before the fourth cycle of nivolumab. The TCR comes from a human donor with classical Hodgkin lymphoma. The chain recombines TRBV6-6 with TRBJ2-4; 7 bases match TRBD2. The CDR3 region has the DNA TGTGCCAGCAGTATAACGGGGGGACTAGCCAAAAACATTCAGTACTTC. It specifies CASSITGGLAKNIQYF.